These T cell receptor beta chains were read from a single sample in a study of blood T cell repertoires in COVID-19. TCRdb's table, derived via immunoSEQ multiplex PCR, lists solely in-frame clones and lacks some. Among 200,000 to 300,000 clones listed, around 80% were seen once. The sequencing sample was made of peripheral blood. The receptor source for this set is a man aged 55 to 70 with acute or convalescent COVID-19. Both conserved end residues are part of each CDR3. D genes are given only for firm matches. Clone size is not always given. Where it is, it says once, few, many or a class for expanded clones.

j_call	clone_size	cdr3_length	v_call	d_call	cdr3_nt	cdr3_aa
TRBJ2-3	NA	17	TRBV5-1	TRBD1	TGCGCCAGCAGCTTACAGTTACAGGGGGCGATCGCAGATACGCAGTATTTT	CASSLQLQGAIADTQYF
TRBJ2-7	NA	15	TRBV27	TRBD2	TGTGCCAGCTCTGGCGGACTAGCGGGAGTAGACGAGCAGTACTTC	CASSGGLAGVDEQYF
TRBJ2-1	NA	13	TRBV7-3	NA	TGTGCCAGCAGCTTAATTGCAGGAGGGAAGCAGTTCTTC	CASSLIAGGKQFF
TRBJ1-2	NA	13	TRBV19	TRBD1	TGTGCCAGTAGTCTACAGGGGGCCTATGGCTACACCTTC	CASSLQGAYGYTF
TRBJ2-7	once	16	TRBV5-6	TRBD2	TGTGCCAGCAGCTTGGGGCTAGCGGGGTCCCAGCGCGAGCAGTACTTC	CASSLGLAGSQREQYF
TRBJ2-1	few	15	TRBV9	TRBD2	TGTGCCAGCAGCGGACGGGGGGAACCCTACAATGAGCAGTTCTTC	CASSGRGEPYNEQFF
TRBJ2-1	NA	15	TRBV13	NA	TGTGCCAGCAGCGCACAGGGGCGGAGGGGCAATGAGCAGTTCTTC	CASSAQGRRGNEQFF
TRBJ2-7	NA	18	TRBV14	NA	TGTGCCAGCAGCCCCGTACTGCCAAGTCGGGAGAATTTCTACGAGCAGTACTTC	CASSPVLPSRENFYEQYF
TRBJ1-2	NA	13	TRBV12-3/TRBV12-4	TRBD1	TGTGCCAGCGGCGACAGGGTGGGCTATGGCTACACCTTC	CASGDRVGYGYTF
TRBJ2-2	NA	15	TRBV6-5	NA	TGTGCCAGCAACCCACGGGGGTCGAACACCGGGGAGCTGTTTTTT	CASNPRGSNTGELFF
TRBJ2-4	NA	17	TRBV7-8	TRBD2	TGTGCCAGCAGCTTAGGGGGGGGACCACCTTACAAAAACATTCAGTACTTC	CASSLGGGPPYKNIQYF
TRBJ1-5	NA	19	TRBV19	TRBD1	TGTGCCAGTAGTATATGGCCGCCGGGGTCCAGGGGGCGTATTCAGCCCCAGCATTTT	CASSIWPPGSRGRIQPQHF
TRBJ2-1	NA	14	TRBV29-1	TRBD1	TGCAGCGTTGAAGGCCGGACAGGGTACAATGAGCAGTTCTTC	CSVEGRTGYNEQFF
TRBJ2-4	NA	15	TRBV28	NA	TGTGCCAGCTATGCAGGGTTGGGGGGCAAAAACATTCAGTACTTC	CASYAGLGGKNIQYF
TRBJ1-1	NA	13	TRBV2	NA	TGTGCCAGCAGTCGTGACACGAACACTGAAGCTTTCTTT	CASSRDTNTEAFF
TRBJ2-5	NA	15	TRBV5-1	TRBD2	TGCGCCAGCAGCTTGGTAGGGACTAGACAAGAGACCCAGTACTTC	CASSLVGTRQETQYF
TRBJ2-3	few	17	TRBV11-2	TRBD2	TGTGCCAGCAGGCGACTAGCGGGGGGGCCGAGCACAGATACGCAGTATTTT	CASRRLAGGPSTDTQYF
TRBJ2-7	NA	16	TRBV4-2	TRBD2	TGTGCCAGCAGCCAAGGGCTTAGCGGGAGTCAAGCCGAGCAGTACTTC	CASSQGLSGSQAEQYF
TRBJ2-1	NA	15	TRBV10-3	NA	TGTGCCATCAGCCCCAATCCGAGCTCCTACAATGAGCAGTTCTTC	CAISPNPSSYNEQFF
TRBJ1-4	NA	14	TRBV5-1	NA	TGCGCCAGTCAGGGCGGGGGCGCGGGGGAAAAACTGTTTTTT	CASQGGGAGEKLFF
TRBJ2-5	NA	17	TRBV4-2	TRBD2	TGTGCCAGCAGCCAACGAGAGATATCGGGGGGGCCGGAGACCCAGTACTTC	CASSQREISGGPETQYF
TRBJ1-1	NA	13	TRBV10-3	TRBD1	TGTGCCATCAATCAGGGGGCCGGCACTGAAGCTTTCTTT	CAINQGAGTEAFF
TRBJ1-5	NA	16	TRBV9	TRBD1	TGTGCCAGCAGCCCCGGGGGACAGCCGGGAAATCAGCCCCAGCATTTT	CASSPGGQPGNQPQHF
TRBJ1-5	NA	17	TRBV19	TRBD1	TGTGCCAGTTCCCCGGACAGGTTCGGTGGCTCGGGTCAGCCCCAGCATTTT	CASSPDRFGGSGQPQHF
TRBJ2-7	NA	17	TRBV5-4	NA	TGTGCCAGCAGCTTGGGGGCGGGGCGGGCCAGCTCCTACGAGCAGTACTTC	CASSLGAGRASSYEQYF
TRBJ2-7	NA	16	TRBV6-6	TRBD2	TGTGCCAGCACCTTCGAACGGACTAGCGGGCTAGGTGAGCAGTACTTC	CASTFERTSGLGEQYF
TRBJ2-5	NA	14	TRBV10-3	NA	TGTGCCATCAGCCAACAGGGAGCCCAAGAGACCCAGTACTTC	CAISQQGAQETQYF
TRBJ1-2	NA	14	TRBV4-1	NA	TGCGCCAGCAGCCAAGAGTCGGTTTCTGGTGGCTACACCTTC	CASSQESVSGGYTF
TRBJ1-1	NA	17	TRBV6-6	TRBD1	TGTGCCAGCAGTCCGCAGACAGGGGGGACTGTGAACACTGAAGCTTTCTTT	CASSPQTGGTVNTEAFF